This TCR beta chain came from a study of blood T cells in healthy people across ages. Overall study: About one barcoded TCR beta cDNA was captured per two T cells.

This clonotype was counted many times. The antigen is undetermined. V was trimmed by 3 bases and J by 4 bases, leaving 10 bases between them. CDR1 DFQATT and CDR2 SNEGSKA come from the germline V gene (reference sequence). The CDR3 is 12 amino acids. General study points: Both naive CD4+ cell counts and diversity were greater in long-lived donors than in aged donors. No conclusive comparison of naive versus antigen-experienced cells was possible with unsorted PBMCs. Because donor CMV status was unknown, expanded clonotype changes were possibly confounded.

The authors ran a second PCR of about 6 to 11 cycles using a sample-barcoded 5' primer and a J-beta primer mix. Each CDR3 protein is one row after TCRdb ran MiXCR on the 5' RACE reads. The sample lists some 920,000 distinct CDR3 sequences, just over 50% occurring once. What was sequenced was blood. V usage is TRBV20-1 and J usage is TRBJ2-7, with D possibly TRBD2 on 6 matching bases. The sequence was obtained from a woman between 55 and 75 years old in good health. CDR3 sequence (DNA): TGCAGTGCTAGTTCCAGCGGGTACGAGCAGTACTTC. It encodes CSASSSGYEQYF.